Following are 30 T cell receptor beta chains from one sample sequenced in a study of T cell repertoires in cytomegalovirus infection. A single record per CDR3 protein comes from TCRdb applying MiXCR to the reads. Of about 830,000 distinct CDR3 sequences detected, over 25% appear once; the ten largest clones hold around an eighth. No cognate antigen is known for these TCRs. This specimen was cultured CD8+ T cells from PBMCs, taken from culture after CMV antigen stimulation. The receptors shown here come from a human donor in good health (CMV status not recorded). Some clones in this sample may be carry-over from other donors' samples.

This clonotype was counted only a few times. V and J are TRBV7-3 and TRBJ2-6, with TRBD1 as a possible D gene (6 bases). CDR1 and CDR2 from the germline V gene are SGHTA and FQGTGA. V lost 4 bases and J lost 2, with 18 bases in between. The CDR3 extends over 18 amino acids. The CDR3 coding sequence is TGTGCCAGCAGCTATTTGGGGGCAGACAGGACTGGGGCCAACGTCCTGACTTTC. Protein product: CASSYLGADRTGANVLTF. Looking up the rest from reference TRBV7-3 and TRBJ2-6 gives the full variable domain: GAGVSQTPSNKVTEKGKYVELRCDPISGHTALYWYRQSLGQGPEFLIYFQGTGAADDSGLPNDRFFAVRPEGSVSTLKIQRTERGDSAVYLCASSYLGADRTGANVLTFGAGSRLTVL.

The rearrangement links TRBV6-5 to TRBJ2-5; 9 nucleotides agree with TRBD2. Germline-derived CDR1 and CDR2 are MNHEY and SVGAGI. Trimming at V came to 5 bases and at J to 5 bases, leaving 9 bases not matched to a gene. The CDR3 covers 15 residues. CDR3 DNA: TGTGCCAGCAGTCTTACTAGCGGGCGGGCGGAGACCCAGTACTTC. Residues: CASSLTSGRAETQYF.

This clonotype was picked up a small number of times. J is TRBJ2-5 and V is TRBV4-2; possible D gene TRBD2, 6 bases. Germline V gene data show CDR1 as LGHNA and CDR2 as YNFKEQ. CDR3 length equals 17 residues. V lost 0 bases and J 2 bases, leaving 16 bases between the germline ends. This chain's CDR3 is CASSQDSSGGRQETQYF. CDR3 sequence (DNA): TGTGCCAGCAGCCAAGACAGTAGTGGGGGGAGGCAAGAGACCCAGTACTTC.

Only a few counts were recorded for this clonotype. This rearrangement joins TRBV7-6 to TRBJ2-7; the D call may be TRBD1 or TRBD2 (5 bases each). Looked up from germline, CDR1 is SGHVS and CDR2 is FNYEAQ. The CDR3 covers 12 residues. The V gene lost 4 bases and the J gene lost 6 bases, with 10 bases spanning the gap. The CDR3 DNA follows: TGTGCCAGCAGCTCCGGGACCCTCGAGCAGTACTTC. This gives the protein CASSSGTLEQYF.

The chain recombines TRBV20-1 with TRBJ2-7; 8 bases are shared with TRBD1. The CDR3 consists of 15 residues. Germline CDR1 DFQATT, CDR2 SNEGSKA (reference sequence). V dropped 3 bases and J dropped 7; count of bases not matched to a gene: 14. The CDR3 protein is CSARRVQGEGREQYV. The CDR3 DNA is TGCAGTGCTAGGAGGGTACAGGGGGAAGGGAGGGAGCAGTACGTC.

This clonotype occurred a few times. The V and J genes are TRBV27 and TRBJ1-4; no definite D call. Trimming cost V 7 bases and J 1 base, with 10 bases left between them. Germline V gene data show CDR1 as MNHEY and CDR2 as SMNVEV (reference sequence). CDR3 length equals 14 residues. CDR3 DNA sequence: TGTGCCAGCAAATCGGGGATAACTAATGAAAAACTGTTTTTT. Translated: CASKSGITNEKLFF. Together with reference TRBV27 and TRBJ1-4, the CDR3 gives the full variable domain: EAQVTQNPRYLITVTGKKLTVTCSQNMNHEYMSWYRQDPGLGLRQIYYSMNVEVTDKGDVPEGYKVSRKEKRNFPLILESPSPNQTSLYFCASKSGITNEKLFFGSGTQLSVL.

The V gene is TRBV27, the J gene TRBJ2-3, with 11 bases lining up with TRBD2. The CDR3 is 16 amino acids. J gave up 5 bases and V 4 bases, and 8 bases lay outside the gene matches. The germline gives CDR1 MNHEY, CDR2 SMNVEV (reference sequence). In DNA form, the CDR3 reads TGTGCCAGCAGTTCCCCTGCTAGCGGGGGGATAGATACGCAGTATTTT. Translated: CASSSPASGGIDTQYF.

The V gene is TRBV6-2 or TRBV6-3, the J gene TRBJ1-1; D is possibly TRBD1 (5 bases). CDR1 is MNHEY and CDR2 is SVGEGT in the germline V gene. V was clipped by 2 bases and J by 4 bases, with 11 bases between them. CDR3 size: 14 residues. CDR3 nucleotides: TGTGCCAGCAGTTACGCCGGGGCGGGCACTGAAGCTTTCTTT. It is translated as CASSYAGAGTEAFF.

This clonotype was counted between two and nine times. CDR3 loop: CASSVAPQATSNSGGYTF. CDR3 nucleotides: TGTGCCAGCAGCGTAGCCCCCCAGGCGACAAGCAATTCGGGTGGCTACACCTTC. The V and J genes are TRBV9 and TRBJ1-2; the D is unclear. This CDR3 is built from 18 residues. Germline loops: CDR1 SGDLS, CDR2 YYNGEE. V was trimmed by 0 bases and J by 7 bases, leaving 25 bases between them.

This chain uses TRBV6-1 with TRBJ2-3, with D maybe TRBD1 (6 bases). The J call may be mistaken, given a closer DNA end match to TRBJ1-5. The germline CDR1 and CDR2 sequences are MNHNS and SASEGT. The CDR3 loop spans 15 amino acids. CDR3 sequence (DNA): TGTGCCAGCAGAAAAGCGGGGGGGGCCCCAGATACGCAGCATTTT. Translation gives CASRKAGGAPDTQHF.

This clonotype was picked up a small number of times. The chain has TRBV6-1 and TRBJ1-2, with TRBD1 identical over 8 bases. V lost 11 bases to trimming and J lost 3 bases; unmatched junction nucleotides: 5. Germline CDR1 is MNHNS and CDR2 is SASEGT. CDR3 size: 12 residues. This CDR3 is CAGQGEDYGYTF. The CDR3 DNA follows: TGTGCCGGACAGGGTGAGGACTATGGCTACACCTTC.

This clonotype was counted only a few times. The V call is TRBV20-1, the J call TRBJ2-5; 7 bases are shared with TRBD2. Germline CDR1 and CDR2: DFQATT and SNEGSKA (reference sequence). The V and J ends lost 0 bases and 4 bases, in that order; junction bases with no gene match: 5. CDR3 length equals 14 residues. The CDR3 is CSARDGERGETQYF. In nucleotides, the CDR3 is TGCAGTGCTAGAGACGGCGAGCGGGGAGAGACCCAGTACTTC.

This clonotype was seen more than once but under ten times. The J gene is TRBJ2-1, the V gene TRBV6-5, with TRBD1 as a possible D gene (5 bases). Germline CDR1 reads MNHEY; CDR2 reads SVGAGI. The CDR3 sequence is 14 residues long. Trimming left V 0 bases short and J 7 bases short, with 10 bases between. The CDR3 loop is CASSYSGEGNEQFF. In DNA form, the CDR3 reads TGTGCCAGCAGTTACTCAGGGGAAGGAAATGAGCAGTTCTTC.

To note about this clonotype: The junction and the germline gene differ at one end; a read error may be behind it. The rearrangement links TRBV6-1 to TRBJ2-1; 8 positions match TRBD1. The length of the CDR3 is 15 residues. The germline V gene encodes CDR1 MNHNS and CDR2 SASEGT. Written as DNA, the CDR3 is TGTTCCAGCAGCCGCGACCAGGGGGCAAATAATGAGCAGTTCTTC. Amino acids: CSSSRDQGANNEQFF.

This clonotype was detected a few times. This rearrangement joins TRBV20-1 to TRBJ2-1; 9 bases are shared with TRBD2. The CDR3 is 15 residues long. The V gene end was trimmed by 3 bases and the J gene end by 5 bases; junction bases not matched to a gene: 8. Germline V CDR1 and CDR2: DFQATT, SNEGSKA (reference sequence). CDR3 DNA: TGCAGTGCTAGCGTGTGCTGCGGGGGGGACAATGAGCAGTTCTTC. This codes for CSASVCCGGDNEQFF.

This clonotype was seen a few times. J is TRBJ2-1 and V is TRBV5-6; 8 bases agree with TRBD2. Germline V CDR1 and CDR2: SGHDT, YYEEEE. The V gene end was trimmed by 3 bases and the J gene end by 9 bases; junction bases not matched to a gene: 5. This CDR3 comprises 13 residues. CDR3 nucleotide sequence: TGTGCCAGCAGCTCCGGGACTAGTGGTGAGCAGTTCTTC. Its protein is CASSSGTSGEQFF.

The V call is TRBV10-2, the J call TRBJ2-6; TRBD1 matches at 11 bases. J lost 0 bases, V lost 7 bases, and 2 bases had no gene match. This CDR3 is 16 amino acids long. Germline CDR1 WSHSY, CDR2 SAAADI. Written as DNA, the CDR3 is TGCGCCAGCACGGGGACAGGGGGCTCTGGGGCCAACGTCCTGACTTTC. It is translated as CASTGTGGSGANVLTF.

About this clonotype itself: Relative to the germline gene, one junction end is altered; a read error may explain this. The gene calls are TRBV7-4 and TRBJ1-1, with 7 positions matching TRBD1. The CDR3 extends over 16 amino acids. Germline values: CDR1 SGHVT, CDR2 SQSDAQ. The CDR3 bases are TGTGTCAGCAGGCCAACCGGGACAGCGAAGAACACTGAAGCTTTCTTT. It translates to CVSRPTGTAKNTEAFF.

This clonotype occurred a few times. The chain joins TRBV6-2 or TRBV6-3 to TRBJ2-5; D possibly corresponds to TRBD1 (6 bases). V shed 6 bases and J shed 5 bases, with 13 bases lying between them. Germline CDR1 MNHEY, CDR2 SVGEGT. This CDR3 comprises 13 residues. As DNA, the CDR3 is TGTGCCAGCAGATCGGGACAAGGGGAGACCCAGTACTTC. As protein: CASRSGQGETQYF.

The rearrangement joins TRBV7-2 to TRBJ2-5; D possibly corresponds to TRBD2 (5 bases). V was cut by 2 bases and J by 3 bases, with 13 bases left in between. Germline CDR1 reads SGHTA; CDR2 reads FQGNSA. This CDR3 spans 15 amino acids. As DNA, the CDR3 is TGTGCCAGCAGCTTAACCCGACTACCAGAAGAGACCCAGTACTTC. The encoded protein is CASSLTRLPEETQYF.

To note about this clonotype: One end of the junction varies from germline; a read error may be responsible. This chain joins TRBV5-1 and TRBJ2-1, with 9 bases that match TRBD1. In germline, CDR1 is SGHRS, CDR2 YFSETQ. CDR3 length equals 16 residues. The CDR3 sequence is CASSLRGGQGDNGQFF. CDR3 nucleotides: TGCGCCAGCAGCTTGAGAGGGGGACAGGGAGACAATGGGCAGTTCTTC.

This clonotype came up a few times. J is TRBJ2-7 and V is TRBV5-6, with D unresolved. Between the trimmed V and J ends, which lost 1 base and 3 bases, there was a span of 11 bases. Germline loops: CDR1 SGHDT, CDR2 YYEEEE. This CDR3 region has 14 residues. This chain's CDR3 is CASSLPHGSYEQYF. In DNA form, the CDR3 reads TGTGCCAGCAGCTTGCCGCACGGAAGCTACGAGCAGTACTTC.

The V call is TRBV11-2, the J call TRBJ2-1; D uncertain. V was clipped by 4 bases and J by 11 bases, with 9 bases between them. This CDR3 has 11 residues. Germline-derived CDR1 and CDR2 are SGHAT and FQNNGV. The CDR3 protein is CASSSNIQQFF. The DNA of the CDR3 is TGTGCCAGCAGCTCGAACATACAGCAGTTCTTC.

The chain is built from TRBV27 and TRBJ2-1; weak D call: TRBD2 (5 bases). The CDR3 sequence is 13 residues long. Trimming pared 5 bases from V and 9 bases from J, leaving 14 bases between. Germline V CDR1 and CDR2: MNHEY, SMNVEV (reference sequence). The CDR3 DNA reads TGTGCCAGCAGTCCCGGGATGCTTGGTGAGCAGTTCTTC. This translates into CASSPGMLGEQFF.

J is TRBJ1-6 and V is TRBV6-5, with 7 bases aligning to TRBD1. The V and J ends lost 5 bases and 0 bases, in that order; junction bases with no gene match: 4. The germline CDR1 and CDR2 sequences are MNHEY and SVGAGI. The CDR3 covers 16 residues. In DNA, the CDR3 is TGTGCCAGCAGTAAACGACAGGGCTCCTATAATTCACCCCTCCACTTT. Amino acids: CASSKRQGSYNSPLHF.

This clonotype has more than one count but fewer than ten. The chain is built from TRBV19 and TRBJ1-5, with a possible D match to TRBD1 (5 bases). The CDR3 loop spans 14 amino acids. Between the trimmed V and J ends, which lost 3 bases and 4 bases, there was a span of 10 bases. Germline V gene sequence: CDR1 LNHDA, CDR2 SQIVND (reference sequence). CDR3 residues: CASSMGTSNQPQHF. Here the CDR3 DNA reads TGTGCCAGTAGTATGGGGACTTCAAATCAGCCCCAGCATTTT.

The chain couples TRBV28 to TRBJ1-1, with TRBD1 matching 7 bases. Germline CDR1 reads MDHEN; CDR2 reads SYDVKM. The V and J ends lost 6 bases and 1 base, in that order; junction bases with no gene match: 5. The CDR3 spans 14 residues. Written as DNA, the CDR3 is TGTGCCAGCAGGGAGAGACAGGGGAACACTGAAGCTTTCTTT. Protein: CASRERQGNTEAFF.

The CDR3 here is CATHYRGRTDTQYF. Written as DNA, the CDR3 is TGTGCCACTCACTACAGGGGGCGCACAGATACGCAGTATTTT. The chain combines TRBV6-6 with TRBJ2-3, with 9 bases that match TRBD1. The CDR3 runs to 14 residues. Per germline, CDR1 MNHNY and CDR2 SVGAGI (reference sequence). Unmatched junction bases numbered 6, after V lost 10 bases and J lost 1 base.

The chain carries TRBV4-1 and TRBJ2-2; D might be TRBD2 (6 bases). The ends were cut back, 3 bases at V and 5 bases at J, with 13 bases in the middle. The CDR3 runs to 15 residues. The germline CDR1 and CDR2 sequences are MGHRA and YSYEKL. The CDR3 DNA is TGCGCCAGCAGCCATCGGGAGCGCCTAACCGGGGAGCTGTTTTTT. Translated: CASSHRERLTGELFF.

The rearrangement uses TRBV6-2 or TRBV6-3 and TRBJ1-5; 10 bases match TRBD1. From germline, CDR1 is MNHEY and CDR2 SVGEGT. CDR3 length equals 18 residues. V gave up 2 bases and J gave up 5 bases; unmatched junction bases: 12. As DNA, the CDR3 is TGTGCCAGCAGTTACACTATAGAGGGACAGGGGCTCTATCAGCCCCAGCATTTT. This translates into CASSYTIEGQGLYQPQHF.